This TCR beta chain was recovered during a study of T cells in Graves' hyperthyroidism and ophthalmopathy. This clonotype occurred many times. CDR3 length: 17 amino acids. V shed 6 bases, J shed 0 bases, and the junction held 10 bases outside the gene matches. The germline V gene has CDR1 KGHDR and CDR2 SFDVKD. The TCR beta CDR3 regions underwent amplification using RNA transcripts as the source. When the TCR CDR3 underwent first-round RT-PCR, the HTBI primer set was used. TCRdb re-called the multiplex PCR reads with MiXCR, one entry per CDR3 protein. The table shows approximately 610,000 distinct CDR3 sequences, with 16% occurring only once.

The sequenced material came from blood. The sequence was obtained from a woman under 30 with Graves' hyperthyroidism. The genes are TRBV24-1 and TRBJ2-3; TRBD2 aligns across 8 bases. Here the CDR3 reads CATSPSPSGSSTDTQYF. The CDR3 DNA follows: TGTGCCACCAGTCCTTCCCCTAGCGGGTCTAGCACAGATACGCAGTATTTT.